Following are 19 T cell receptor beta chains from one sample sequenced in a study of somatic mutations in cytotoxic T cells in rheumatoid arthritis. Some clones are missing from TCRdb's copy, which holds only in-frame ones; the method was immunoSEQ multiplex PCR. The sample shows under 25,000 clones, around 85% of them seen only once. Sequencing input: CD8+ T cells sorted from blood. The source is a man aged 35-49 years in good health.

This clone was seen only once. V gene TRBV7-8 combines with J gene TRBJ2-7; no clear D. V shed 4 bases and J shed 2 bases, with 15 bases lying between them. Germline V gives CDR1 SGHVS, CDR2 FQNEAQ. This CDR3 has 15 residues. This CDR3 is CASSSLGLTTYEQYF. For the CDR3, the DNA is TGTGCCAGCAGCTCCTTAGGGCTGACGACCTACGAGCAGTACTTC.

CDR3 nucleotide sequence: TGTGCCAGCAGCTTTAGCGGGAAGGGGTACGAGCAGTACTTC. Residues: CASSFSGKGYEQYF. The V gene is TRBV5-6, the J gene TRBJ2-7, with TRBD2 matching over 8 bases. The CDR3 has 14 residues. Per germline, CDR1 SGHDT and CDR2 YYEEEE. The junction had 5 bases not matched to a gene; V was cut back by 2 bases and J by 4 bases.

The V and J genes are TRBV30 and TRBJ2-3; D is unresolved. The V end was cut by 2 bases, the J end by 2 bases, with 8 bases between. CDR1 and CDR2 (germline): GTSNPN, SVGIG (reference sequence). The CDR3 spans 13 residues. In nucleotides, the CDR3 is TGTGCCTGGAGTCGGACGGACACAGATACGCAGTATTTT. Translated, it gives CAWSRTDTDTQYF.

The chain links TRBV28 to TRBJ2-7, with TRBD2 matching over 8 bases. The CDR3 contains 15 residues. The junction had 10 bases not matched to a gene; V was cut back by 7 bases and J by 2 bases. Germline V lookup: CDR1 MDHEN, CDR2 SYDVKM. The CDR3 is CASTIRGGAPYEQYF. The CDR3 DNA reads as TGTGCCAGCACTATCCGGGGGGGCGCGCCCTACGAGCAGTACTTC.

In this sample, this clone turned up a few times. The rearrangement joins TRBV7-9 to TRBJ1-2, with D uncertain. Germline values: CDR1 SEHNR, CDR2 FQNEAQ (reference sequence). This CDR3 comprises 12 residues. Trimming took off 2 bases at V and 4 bases at J, with 5 bases between the two ends. This CDR3 reads CASSLFPYGYTF. Here the CDR3 DNA reads TGTGCCAGCAGCTTATTTCCCTATGGCTACACCTTC.

The V and J genes are TRBV7-9 and TRBJ1-1; D uncertain. CDR1 is SEHNR, CDR2 FQNEAQ, per germline (reference sequence). V shed 1 base and J shed 6 bases, with 9 bases lying between them. This CDR3 contains 13 residues. The CDR3 DNA sequence: TGTGCCAGCAGCTTAGAAGCCCAGCCTGAAGCTTTCTTT. Its translation is CASSLEAQPEAFF.

V is TRBV5-4 and J is TRBJ1-1; D remains unclear. The CDR3 consists of 11 residues. The V gene's germline CDR1 is SGHNT and CDR2 YYREEE (reference sequence). The V gene lost 0 bases and the J gene lost 4 bases, with 1 base spanning the gap. CDR3 loop: CASSLATEAFF. The CDR3 nucleotides read TGTGCCAGCAGCTTGGCCACTGAAGCTTTCTTT.

This sequence joins TRBV19 and TRBJ1-1; D is ambiguous. There are 13 residues in the CDR3. Germline CDR1 reads LNHDA; CDR2 reads SQIVND (reference sequence). Trimming took off 7 bases at V and 1 base at J, with 10 bases between the two ends. CDR3 in DNA: TGTGCCAGTATGATGTCGGAGAACACTGAAGCTTTCTTT. Its protein product is CASMMSENTEAFF.

The rearrangement uses TRBV6-5 and TRBJ2-1, with 7 bases lining up with TRBD2. J gave up 1 base and V 5 bases, and 2 bases lay outside the gene matches. The germline CDR1 and CDR2 sequences are MNHEY and SVGAGI. The length of the CDR3 is 14 residues. The CDR3 region is CASSTGGSYNEQFF. Written as DNA, the CDR3 is TGTGCCAGCAGTACGGGAGGTTCCTACAATGAGCAGTTCTTC.

The chain combines TRBV12-5 with TRBJ2-7; D is possibly TRBD2 (6 bases). V gave up 8 bases and J gave up 3 bases, with 14 bases separating them. Germline values: CDR1 LGHNT, CDR2 FRNRAP. CDR3 length: 13 amino acids. CDR3 loop: CASSAGTLYEQYF. CDR3 in DNA: TGTGCTAGTTCGGCGGGGACTCTCTACGAGCAGTACTTC.

The chain is built from TRBV7-9 and TRBJ1-1; D perhaps matches TRBD1 (5 bases). This CDR3 has 14 amino acids. Trimming left V 1 base short and J 6 bases short, with 12 bases between. Per germline, CDR1 SEHNR and CDR2 FQNEAQ (reference sequence). The CDR3 loop is CASSLGGGGAEAFF. CDR3 DNA: TGTGCCAGCAGCTTAGGGGGGGGAGGGGCTGAAGCTTTCTTT.

J is TRBJ2-7 and V is TRBV2; 7 nucleotides line up with TRBD2. V trimming: 0 bases; J trimming: 6 bases; junction bases outside the gene matches: 5. In germline, CDR1 is SNHLY, CDR2 FYNNEI. This CDR3 contains 14 residues. CDR3 sequence reads: CASSEAGGPIEQYF. The CDR3 coding sequence is TGTGCCAGCAGTGAAGCGGGAGGGCCGATCGAGCAGTACTTC.

This clone has more than one count but fewer than ten. The V gene is TRBV10-2, the J gene TRBJ1-1; D gene ambiguous. V was clipped by 2 bases and J by 7 bases, with 17 bases between them. Germline lookup yields CDR1 WSHSY and CDR2 SAAADI. The CDR3 loop spans 15 amino acids. CDR3 DNA sequence: TGCGCCAGCAGTGAGAGGTCGAGGTTTCTCGGTGAAGCTTTCTTT. This codes for CASSERSRFLGEAFF.

J is TRBJ1-5 and V is TRBV15; 8 bases align to TRBD1. CDR3 length: 15 amino acids. The V and J ends lost 5 bases and 0 bases, in that order; junction bases with no gene match: 3. Germline CDR1 is LNHNV and CDR2 is YYDKDF (reference sequence). The CDR3 here is CATSPTGVSNQPQHF. CDR3 in DNA: TGTGCCACCAGCCCGACAGGGGTTAGCAATCAGCCCCAGCATTTT.

CDR3 in DNA: TGCGCCAGCAGCCAAGACGGAGCGGGGGTCTTGGAGCAGTACTTC. It yields the protein CASSQDGAGVLEQYF. The chain uses TRBV4-1 and TRBJ2-7, with 8 bases fitting TRBD2. In germline, CDR1 is MGHRA, CDR2 YSYEKL. With V trimmed by 0 bases and J by 7 bases, 8 bases remained unmatched. CDR3 size: 15 residues.

The rearrangement links TRBV29-1 to TRBJ2-2; TRBD2 might be the D (6 bases). The CDR3 contains 12 residues. From germline, CDR1 is SQVTM and CDR2 ANQGSEA. V lost 3 bases and J lost 7, with 9 bases in between. CDR3 bases: TGCAGCGTTGATTCGGGGGTCGGGGAGCTGTTTTTT. Its translation is CSVDSGVGELFF.

This clone was seen more than once but under ten times. The chain couples TRBV19 to TRBJ1-3; D call uncertain. The germline CDR1 and CDR2 sequences are LNHDA and SQIVND (reference sequence). Deletions cut 5 bases from V and 0 bases from J, with 11 bases between. This CDR3 has 15 amino acids. CDR3 loop: CASSAYHLSGNTIYF. CDR3 bases: TGTGCCAGTAGTGCTTATCATCTCTCTGGAAACACCATATATTTT.

The chain joins TRBV4-2 to TRBJ2-2; D unresolved. The CDR3 length is 13 residues. Looked up from germline, CDR1 is LGHNA and CDR2 is YNFKEQ. V was pared by 1 base and J by 5 bases, with 5 bases between. The CDR3 nucleotides are TGTGCCAGCAGCCAAGCTTCAACCGGGGAGCTGTTTTTT. Its protein is CASSQASTGELFF.

The chain uses TRBV5-4 and TRBJ2-2; D remains unclear. V gave up 3 bases and J gave up 5 bases, with 11 bases separating them. The germline CDR1 and CDR2 sequences are SGHNT and YYREEE (reference sequence). The CDR3 sequence is 14 residues long. CDR3 coding DNA: TGTGCCAGCAGCTACCTCCTGGGGACCGGGGAGCTGTTTTTT. Its translation is CASSYLLGTGELFF.